These 17 T cell receptor beta chains came from one sample sequenced in a study of beta chain features in type 1 diabetes. All of the isolated RNA was reverse transcribed, so expressed TCRB transcripts were sequenced. Clones were sequenced by immunoSEQ multiplex PCR, and TCRdb holds only the in-frame ones, with some missing. Of about 150,000 clones in the sample, approximately 8.1% were seen once. The sample comprised central memory CD4+ T cells from blood. The receptors stem from a man between 18 and 35 years old in good health.

This clone was recorded many times. This specimen includes other DNA sequences encoding the same CDR3. The chain employs TRBV7-9 and TRBJ2-5, with 10 nucleotides matching TRBD1. J was trimmed by 2 bases and V by 1 base; bases with no gene match: 4. Germline lookup yields CDR1 SEHNR and CDR2 FQNEAQ (reference sequence). The CDR3 spans 16 residues. CDR3 DNA sequence: TGTGCCAGCAGCTTAGGAGACAGGGGGCTTCAAGAGACCCAGTACTTC. The encoded protein is CASSLGDRGLQETQYF.

The chain uses TRBV5-1 and TRBJ2-7, with 7 bases aligning to TRBD2. CDR1 is SGHRS, CDR2 YFSETQ, per germline. V trimming: 2 bases; J trimming: 5 bases; junction bases outside the gene matches: 13. The CDR3 consists of 16 residues. This CDR3 is CASSLGRGTSYDEQYF. The CDR3 nucleotides read TGCGCCAGCAGCTTAGGGCGGGGGACGTCCTACGACGAGCAGTACTTC.

This clone was observed a few times. The V and J genes are TRBV7-3 and TRBJ2-1, with 9 bases matching TRBD2. Losses at the gene ends were 0 bases for V and 5 bases for J; bases not matched to a gene: 8. The CDR3 length is 17 residues. From germline, CDR1 is SGHTA and CDR2 FQGTGA. In DNA form, the CDR3 reads TGTGCCAGCAGCTTAACCTCTCTAGCGGGGATTAACAATGAGCAGTTCTTC. Its translation: CASSLTSLAGINNEQFF.

This clone came up a few times. The chain joins TRBV29-1 to TRBJ2-7; 9 nucleotides align to TRBD2. CDR1 SQVTM and CDR2 ANQGSEA come from the germline V gene. CDR3 length: 14 residues. The junction had 5 bases not matched to a gene; V was cut back by 5 bases and J by 0 bases. CDR3: CSVLERGASYEQYF. In DNA, the CDR3 is TGCAGCGTTCTGGAGCGGGGGGCCTCCTACGAGCAGTACTTC.

The CDR3 sequence is CASSIGGPTEAFF. CDR3 nucleotide sequence: TGTGCCAGTAGTATAGGGGGGCCCACTGAAGCTTTCTTT. This chain links TRBV19 with TRBJ1-1; D perhaps matches TRBD1 (6 bases). The CDR3 is 13 residues long. Germline assignment: CDR1 LNHDA and CDR2 SQIVND (reference sequence). Trimming left V 1 base short and J 4 bases short, with 7 bases between.

The V call is TRBV7-9, the J call TRBJ2-7; 12 bases are a match to TRBD2. This CDR3 is built from 14 residues. Germline V gene lookup returns CDR1 SEHNR and CDR2 FQNEAQ (reference sequence). Trimming cost V 7 bases and J 7 bases; bases outside gene matches: 8. The CDR3 region is CASNTGTSGPEQYF. CDR3 nucleotide sequence: TGTGCCAGCAACACCGGGACTAGCGGGCCTGAGCAGTACTTC. Full variable domain (outside the CDR3, taken from reference TRBV7-9 and TRBJ2-7): DTGVSQNPRHKITKRGQNVTFRCDPISEHNRLYWYRQTLGQGPEFLTYFQNEAQLEKSRLLSDRFSAERPKGSFSTLEIQRTEQGDSAMYLCASNTGTSGPEQYFGPGTRLTVT.

The table lists this clone with a few counts. The chain uses TRBV7-8 and TRBJ2-7; 10 bases are shared with TRBD1. V gave up 4 bases and J gave up 8 bases; unmatched junction bases: 11. Germline V lookup: CDR1 SGHVS, CDR2 FQNEAQ. CDR3 length equals 15 residues. The CDR3 region is CASSSLGGQGFQQYF. CDR3 DNA sequence: TGTGCCAGCAGCTCCCTCGGGGGACAGGGGTTTCAGCAGTACTTC. Combining the CDR3 with reference TRBV7-8 and TRBJ2-7 gives the whole variable domain GAGVSQSPRYKVAKRGQDVALRCDPISGHVSLFWYQQALGQGPEFLTYFQNEAQLDKSGLPSDRFFAERPEGSVSTLKIQRTQQEDSAVYLCASSSLGGQGFQQYFGPGTRLTVT.

CDR3 coding DNA: TGTGCCAGTAGTCGCCAGGGGACAGATACGCAGTATTTT. Amino acids: CASSRQGTDTQYF. The chain joins TRBV19 to TRBJ2-3; possible D gene TRBD1, 6 bases. V lost 5 bases to trimming and J lost 3 bases, with 9 bases between them. Looked up from germline, CDR1 is LNHDA and CDR2 is SQIVND (reference sequence). The CDR3 has 13 amino acids.

This clone showed up just a few times. The rearrangement links TRBV7-8 to TRBJ1-1; 9 bases are a match to TRBD1. Germline V gives CDR1 SGHVS, CDR2 FQNEAQ. This CDR3 spans 15 amino acids. With V trimmed by 6 bases and J by 8 bases, 13 bases remained unmatched. The CDR3 sequence is CASSSRDRDFTEAFF. DNA for the CDR3: TGTGCCAGCAGTTCCCGGGACAGGGATTTCACAGAAGCTTTCTTT.

The rearrangement joins TRBV9 to TRBJ2-1, with 13 nucleotides matching TRBD2. The CDR3 spans 15 residues. The V gene end was trimmed by 4 bases and the J gene end by 11 bases; junction bases not matched to a gene: 9. CDR1 SGDLS and CDR2 YYNGEE come from the germline V gene. CDR3 nucleotides: TGTGCCAGCAGCCAAGGGACTAGCGGGATCGAACAGCAGTTCTTC. Protein product: CASSQGTSGIEQQFF.

The sample holds a few counts of this clone. CDR3 sequence (DNA): TGTGCCAGCAGCTCCCCGGGGACAGGGGGCTACGAGCAGTACTTC. Amino acids: CASSSPGTGGYEQYF. The genes are TRBV7-2 and TRBJ2-7, with 11 bases fitting TRBD1. Per the germline V gene, CDR1 is SGHTA and CDR2 is FQGNSA. With 4 bases clipped from V and 3 bases from J, the junction kept 5 bases outside the gene matches. The CDR3 sequence is 15 residues long.

This clone was seen many times. The V call is TRBV7-9, the J call TRBJ2-5, with D possibly TRBD2 on 6 matching bases. Germline-derived CDR1 and CDR2 are SEHNR and FQNEAQ (reference sequence). The length of the CDR3 is 14 residues. V lost 8 bases, J lost 5 bases, and 18 bases lay in between. The CDR3 DNA reads TGTGCCAGCGAGAGCGGGCTAGGAGGGGAGACCCAGTACTTC. Amino acids: CASESGLGGETQYF. The whole variable domain, filled in from reference TRBV7-9 and TRBJ2-5, reads DTGVSQNPRHKITKRGQNVTFRCDPISEHNRLYWYRQTLGQGPEFLTYFQNEAQLEKSRLLSDRFSAERPKGSFSTLEIQRTEQGDSAMYLCASESGLGGETQYFGPGTRLLVL.

This clone was observed a few times. In DNA, the CDR3 is TGTGCCAGCAGCCTCCCGGCGAACACCGGGGAGCTGTTTTTT. Translation: CASSLPANTGELFF. This chain links TRBV5-5 with TRBJ2-2; D gene unclear. The CDR3 totals 14 residues. The germline V gene encodes CDR1 SGHKS and CDR2 YYEKEE (reference sequence). V lost 4 bases to trimming and J lost 0 bases, with 7 bases between them.

This chain uses TRBV19 with TRBJ2-7; a weak D match, TRBD2 (7 bases). The CDR3 has 13 residues. Trimming removed 8 bases at V and 3 bases at J, with 14 bases between. Germline values: CDR1 LNHDA, CDR2 SQIVND (reference sequence). The CDR3 DNA reads as TGTGCCAGTGCGGGGGAACAGGGCTACGAGCAGTACTTC. This encodes CASAGEQGYEQYF.

This chain joins TRBV28 and TRBJ2-7; TRBD1 matches 10 bases. Losses at the gene ends were 4 bases for V and 4 bases for J; bases not matched to a gene: 13. CDR3 length equals 17 residues. CDR1 is MDHEN and CDR2 is SYDVKM in the germline V gene. CDR3 sequence (DNA): TGTGCCAGCAGTTCGCCCCTCTCGGGACAGGGGACTTACGAGCAGTACTTC. The encoded protein is CASSSPLSGQGTYEQYF.

This clone was seen at least ten times. The genes are TRBV14 and TRBJ2-7; 8 bases agree with TRBD2. Trimming removed 6 bases from V and 10 bases from J; junction bases left unmatched: 11. Looked up from germline, CDR1 is SGHDN and CDR2 is FVKESK. CDR3 length equals 13 residues. As DNA, the CDR3 is TGTGCCAGCAGTAACCCCGGGACTAGGACTCAGTACTTC. Translating it yields CASSNPGTRTQYF.

The gene calls are TRBV10-3 and TRBJ1-1; 7 positions match TRBD1. The CDR3 totals 13 residues. Germline CDR1 reads ENHRY; CDR2 reads SYGVKD. The V segment lost 6 bases and the J segment 6 bases; nucleotides outside the gene matches: 7. DNA for the CDR3: TGTGCCATCAGCGCCCAGGGGGGAGCTGAAGCTTTCTTT. This translates into CAISAQGGAEAFF.